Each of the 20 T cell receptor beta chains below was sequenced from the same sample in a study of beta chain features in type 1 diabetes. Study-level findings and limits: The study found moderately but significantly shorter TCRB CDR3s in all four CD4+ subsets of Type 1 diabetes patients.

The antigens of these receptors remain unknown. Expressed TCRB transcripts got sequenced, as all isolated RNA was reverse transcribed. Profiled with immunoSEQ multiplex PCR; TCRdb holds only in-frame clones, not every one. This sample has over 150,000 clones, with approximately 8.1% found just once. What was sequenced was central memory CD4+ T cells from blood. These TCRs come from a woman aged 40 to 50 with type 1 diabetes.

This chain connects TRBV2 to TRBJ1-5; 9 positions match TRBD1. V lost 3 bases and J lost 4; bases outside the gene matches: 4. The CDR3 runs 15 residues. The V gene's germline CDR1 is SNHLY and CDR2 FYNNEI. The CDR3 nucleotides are TGTGCCAGCAGTGACAGGGGGACAGGGAATCAGCCCCAGCATTTT. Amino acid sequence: CASSDRGTGNQPQHF.

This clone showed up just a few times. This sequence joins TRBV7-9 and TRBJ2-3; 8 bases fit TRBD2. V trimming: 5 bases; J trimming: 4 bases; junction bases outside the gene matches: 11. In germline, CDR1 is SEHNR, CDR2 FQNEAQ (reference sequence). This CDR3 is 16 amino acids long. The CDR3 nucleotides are TGTGCCAGCAGCCCAAGGACTAGCCGGGGCGCAGATACGCAGTATTTT. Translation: CASSPRTSRGADTQYF.

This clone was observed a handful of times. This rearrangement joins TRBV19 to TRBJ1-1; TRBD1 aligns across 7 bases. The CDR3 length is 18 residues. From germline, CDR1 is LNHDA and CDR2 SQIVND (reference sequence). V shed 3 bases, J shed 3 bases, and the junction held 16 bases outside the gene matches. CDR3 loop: CASSMRYRPGQRDTEAFF. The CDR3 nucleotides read TGTGCCAGTAGTATGCGATATAGACCGGGACAGAGAGACACTGAAGCTTTCTTT.

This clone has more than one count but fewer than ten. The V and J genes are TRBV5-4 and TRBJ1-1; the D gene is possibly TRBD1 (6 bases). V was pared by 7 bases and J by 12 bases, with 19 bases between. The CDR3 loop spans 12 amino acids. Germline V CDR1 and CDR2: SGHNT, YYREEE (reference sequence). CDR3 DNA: TGTGCCAGCGCCCAGGACCAGGGGTGGCCTTTCTTT. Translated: CASAQDQGWPFF.

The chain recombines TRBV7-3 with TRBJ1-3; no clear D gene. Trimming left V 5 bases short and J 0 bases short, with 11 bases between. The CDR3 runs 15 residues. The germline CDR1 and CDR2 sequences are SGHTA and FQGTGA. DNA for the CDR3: TGTGCCAGCAGCGCGACTGGGAGCTCTGGAAACACCATATATTTT. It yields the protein CASSATGSSGNTIYF. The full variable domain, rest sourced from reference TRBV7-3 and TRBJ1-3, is GAGVSQTPSNKVTEKGKYVELRCDPISGHTALYWYRQSLGQGPEFLIYFQGTGAADDSGLPNDRFFAVRPEGSVSTLKIQRTERGDSAVYLCASSATGSSGNTIYFGEGSWLTVV.

CDR3 coding DNA: TGTGCCAGCAGCTTCAGGGAGAACACTGAAGCTTTCTTT. This translates into CASSFRENTEAFF. The V gene is TRBV11-2, the J gene TRBJ1-1, with D perhaps matching TRBD1 (5 bases). V was cut by 3 bases and J by 1 base, with 6 bases left in between. Germline CDR1 reads SGHAT; CDR2 reads FQNNGV. The length of the CDR3 is 13 residues.

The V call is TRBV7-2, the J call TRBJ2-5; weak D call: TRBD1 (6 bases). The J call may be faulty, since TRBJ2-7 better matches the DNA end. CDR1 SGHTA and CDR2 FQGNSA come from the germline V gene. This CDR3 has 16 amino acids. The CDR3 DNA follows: TGTGCCAGCAGCTTAGAATCGCCAGGGGTAACCTACGAGCAGTACTTC. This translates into CASSLESPGVTYEQYF.

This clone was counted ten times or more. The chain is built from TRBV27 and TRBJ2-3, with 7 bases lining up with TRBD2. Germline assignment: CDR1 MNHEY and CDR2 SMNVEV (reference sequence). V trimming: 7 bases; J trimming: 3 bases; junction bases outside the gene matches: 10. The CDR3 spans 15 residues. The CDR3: CASTSGGRKTDTQYF. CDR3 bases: TGTGCCAGCACGAGTGGCGGGAGAAAGACAGATACGCAGTATTTT.

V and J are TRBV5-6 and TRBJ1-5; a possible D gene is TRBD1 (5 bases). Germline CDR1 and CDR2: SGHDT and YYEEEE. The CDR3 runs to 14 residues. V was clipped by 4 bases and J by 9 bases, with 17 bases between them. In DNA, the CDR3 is TGTGCCAGCAGCCGTTGGATAAGAACAGGGCCCCAGCATTTT. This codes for CASSRWIRTGPQHF.

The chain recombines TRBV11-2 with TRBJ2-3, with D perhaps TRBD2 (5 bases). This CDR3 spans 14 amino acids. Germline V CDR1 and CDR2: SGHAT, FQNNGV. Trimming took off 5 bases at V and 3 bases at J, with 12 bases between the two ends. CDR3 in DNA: TGTGCCAGCAGCCTTGGACTGGGGACAGATACGCAGTATTTT. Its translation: CASSLGLGTDTQYF.

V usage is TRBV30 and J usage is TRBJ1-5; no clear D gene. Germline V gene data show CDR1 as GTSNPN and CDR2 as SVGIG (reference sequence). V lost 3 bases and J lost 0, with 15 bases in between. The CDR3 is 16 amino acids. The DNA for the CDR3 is TGTGCCTGGAGGCCCCCCCCGGGGTCTAGCAATCAGCCCCAGCATTTT. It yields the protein CAWRPPPGSSNQPQHF.

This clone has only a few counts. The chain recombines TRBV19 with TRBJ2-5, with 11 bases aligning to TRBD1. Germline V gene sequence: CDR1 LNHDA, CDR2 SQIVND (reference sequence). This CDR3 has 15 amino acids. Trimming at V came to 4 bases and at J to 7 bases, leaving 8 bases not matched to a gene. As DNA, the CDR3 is TGTGCCAGTAGTACGGGACAGGGGGAGGGACCGACCCAGTACTTC. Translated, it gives CASSTGQGEGPTQYF.

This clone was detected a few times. The CDR3 DNA follows: TGCGCCAGCAGCTTGGGTGCAGGCAGCACAGATACGCAGTATTTT. Translation: CASSLGAGSTDTQYF. The rearrangement links TRBV5-1 to TRBJ2-3, with D uncertain. The CDR3 spans 15 residues. Looked up from germline, CDR1 is SGHRS and CDR2 is YFSETQ. V lost 0 bases and J lost 0, with 8 bases in between.

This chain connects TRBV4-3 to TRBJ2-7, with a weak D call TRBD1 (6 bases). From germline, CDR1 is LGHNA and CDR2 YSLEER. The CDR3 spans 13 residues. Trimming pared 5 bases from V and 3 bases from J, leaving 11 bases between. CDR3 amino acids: CASSETRGYEQYF. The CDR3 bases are TGCGCCAGCAGCGAGACCAGGGGCTACGAGCAGTACTTC.

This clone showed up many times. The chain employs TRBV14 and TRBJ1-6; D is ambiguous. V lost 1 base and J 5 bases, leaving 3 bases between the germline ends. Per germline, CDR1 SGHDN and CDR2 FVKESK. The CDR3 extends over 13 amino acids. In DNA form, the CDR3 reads TGTGCCAGCAGCCAAGTAGATAATTCACCCCTCCACTTT. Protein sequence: CASSQVDNSPLHF. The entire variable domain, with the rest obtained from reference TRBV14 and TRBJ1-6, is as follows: EAGVTQFPSHSVIEKGQTVTLRCDPISGHDNLYWYRRVMGKEIKFLLHFVKESKQDESGMPNNRFLAERTGGTYSTLKVQPAELEDSGVYFCASSQVDNSPLHFGNGTRLTVT.

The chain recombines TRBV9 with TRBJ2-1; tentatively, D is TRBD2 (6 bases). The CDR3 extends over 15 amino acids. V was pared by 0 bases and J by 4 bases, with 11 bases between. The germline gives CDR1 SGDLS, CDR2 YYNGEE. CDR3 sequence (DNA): TGTGCCAGCAGCGTAGATAGCGGTTTGTACAATGAGCAGTTCTTC. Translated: CASSVDSGLYNEQFF.

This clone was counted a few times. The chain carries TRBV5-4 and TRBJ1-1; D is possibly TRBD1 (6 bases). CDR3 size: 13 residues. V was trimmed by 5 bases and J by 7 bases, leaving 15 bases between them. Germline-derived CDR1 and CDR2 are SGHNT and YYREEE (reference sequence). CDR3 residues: CASSYQGFDEAFF. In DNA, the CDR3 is TGTGCCAGCAGTTACCAGGGGTTCGATGAAGCTTTCTTT.

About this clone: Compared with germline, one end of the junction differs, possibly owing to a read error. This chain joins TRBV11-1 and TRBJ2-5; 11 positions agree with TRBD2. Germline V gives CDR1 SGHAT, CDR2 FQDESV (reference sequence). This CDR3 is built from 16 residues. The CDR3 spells CASSLGLADSQGTQYF. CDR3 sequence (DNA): TGTGCCAGCAGCCTGGGACTAGCGGATAGCCAAGGGACCCAGTACTTC. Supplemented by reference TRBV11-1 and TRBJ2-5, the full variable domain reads EAEVAQSPRYKITEKSQAVAFWCDPISGHATLYWYRQILGQGPELLVQFQDESVVDDSQLPKDRFSAERLKGVDSTLKIQPAELGDSAMYLCASSLGLADSQGTQYFGPGTRLLVL.

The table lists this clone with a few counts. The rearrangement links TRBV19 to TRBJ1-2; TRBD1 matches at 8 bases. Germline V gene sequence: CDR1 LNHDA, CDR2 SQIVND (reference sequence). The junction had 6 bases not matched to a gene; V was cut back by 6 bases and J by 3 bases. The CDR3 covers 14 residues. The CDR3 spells CASRAQGADYGYTF. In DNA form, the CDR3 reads TGTGCCAGTAGGGCCCAGGGGGCTGACTATGGCTACACCTTC.

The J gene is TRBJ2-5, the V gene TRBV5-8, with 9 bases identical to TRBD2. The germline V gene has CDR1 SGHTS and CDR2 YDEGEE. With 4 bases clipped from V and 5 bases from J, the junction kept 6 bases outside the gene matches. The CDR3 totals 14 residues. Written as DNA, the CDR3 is TGTGCCAGCAGCCAAAGGGCGGGAGGGGAGACCCAGTACTTC. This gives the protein CASSQRAGGETQYF.